The sequence of this T cell receptor (beta chain) was determined in a study of blood T cell repertoires in COVID-19. About the study: There were acute and convalescent COVID-19 samples, and they came from the United States, Italy and Spain.

Under the authors' procedure: Estimation of nucleated cell counts relied on the amplification of reference gene primers. Assay: immunoSEQ multiplex PCR; the TCRdb copy retains only in-frame clones and omits some. That table furnishes V, J and clone size, whereas the DNA furnished D and trimming. The sample consists of 23,000 or so clones, approximately 90% of them appearing once. Germline CDR1 is MNHEY and CDR2 is SMNVEV (reference sequence). The CDR3 consists of 13 residues. Trimming left V 2 bases short and J 6 bases short, with 7 bases between. The gene calls are TRBV27 and TRBJ2-2, with D unclear. The sequence was collected from a human donor in a cohort sampled during active COVID-19. The sequenced material came from peripheral blood. The CDR3 DNA is TGTGCCAGCAGTTTAATTTCTTCCGGGGAGCTGTTTTTT. It codes for CASSLISSGELFF.